The 6 T cell receptor beta chains listed next were all sequenced from one sample in a study of blood T cell repertoires in COVID-19. TCRdb keeps only in-frame clones here, not all; method: immunoSEQ multiplex PCR. The sample contains roughly 160,000 clones, under 95% of which appear only once. Sequenced: peripheral blood. Receptor source: a man aged 18 to 29 with acute or convalescent COVID-19.

The chain has TRBV11-3 and TRBJ2-1, with 7 bases aligning to TRBD2. Germline V lookup: CDR1 SGHNT, CDR2 YENEEA. The junction had 15 bases not matched to a gene; V was cut back by 5 bases and J by 5 bases. This CDR3 comprises 17 residues. The CDR3 region is CASSPGSLAASDNEQFF. CDR3 in DNA: TGTGCCAGCAGCCCCGGGTCCCTAGCGGCCTCTGACAATGAGCAGTTCTTC. Combining the CDR3 with reference TRBV11-3 and TRBJ2-1 gives the whole variable domain EAGVVQSPRYKIIEKKQPVAFWCNPISGHNTLYWYLQNLGQGPELLIRYENEEAVDDSQLPKDRFSAERLKGVDSTLKIQPAELGDSAVYLCASSPGSLAASDNEQFFGPGTRLTVL.

This chain links TRBV30 with TRBJ2-1; 7 positions agree with TRBD2. The CDR3 covers 17 residues. CDR1 is GTSNPN, CDR2 SVGIG, per germline (reference sequence). The V segment lost 5 bases and the J segment 4 bases; nucleotides outside the gene matches: 17. CDR3 sequence (DNA): TGTGCCTGGGGGTTGGGTCTCGGCGGGAGCCTATACAATGAGCAGTTCTTC. Translating gives CAWGLGLGGSLYNEQFF.

The chain recombines TRBV18 with TRBJ1-3; D unclear. The germline V and J ends were trimmed by 4 bases and 0 bases, with 16 bases remaining between them. The CDR3 sequence is 17 residues long. Germline assignment: CDR1 KGHSH and CDR2 LQKENI. The CDR3 protein is CASSRGRRQLSGNTIYF. DNA of the CDR3: TGTGCCAGCTCACGCGGCCGGAGGCAGCTCTCTGGAAACACCATATATTTT.

J is TRBJ2-5 and V is TRBV30, with TRBD2 matching over 10 bases. The CDR3 is made up of 17 amino acids. Per the germline V gene, CDR1 is GTSNPN and CDR2 is SVGIG (reference sequence). Trimming took 8 bases from V and 5 from J; bases not matched to a gene: 20. The CDR3 coding sequence is TGTGCCGCAACCCCGTTTAGCGGGGGGTATGAAAGGGAGACCCAGTACTTC. Translating gives CAATPFSGGYERETQYF. Looking up the rest from reference TRBV30 and TRBJ2-5 gives the full variable domain: SQTIHQWPATLVQPVGSPLSLECTVEGTSNPNLYWYRQAAGRGLQLLFYSVGIGQISSEVPQNLSASRPQDRQFILSSKKLLLSDSGFYLCAATPFSGGYERETQYFGPGTRLLVL.

The gene calls are TRBV27 and TRBJ2-7, with TRBD1 as a possible D gene (6 bases). V was clipped by 6 bases and J by 4 bases, with 10 bases between them. The CDR3 contains 12 residues. Germline assignment: CDR1 MNHEY and CDR2 SMNVEV (reference sequence). As DNA, the CDR3 is TGTGCCAGCAGCTTGACAGGTTACGAGCAGTACTTC. Translated, it gives CASSLTGYEQYF.

The rearrangement uses TRBV19 and TRBJ2-3; 8 positions agree with TRBD1. The germline CDR1 and CDR2 sequences are LNHDA and SQIVND (reference sequence). The CDR3 is made up of 14 amino acids. J lost 4 bases, V lost 4 bases, and 4 bases had no gene match. The CDR3 protein is CASSRTGLPDTQYF. CDR3 nucleotides: TGTGCCAGTAGTAGGACAGGGTTGCCAGATACGCAGTATTTT.